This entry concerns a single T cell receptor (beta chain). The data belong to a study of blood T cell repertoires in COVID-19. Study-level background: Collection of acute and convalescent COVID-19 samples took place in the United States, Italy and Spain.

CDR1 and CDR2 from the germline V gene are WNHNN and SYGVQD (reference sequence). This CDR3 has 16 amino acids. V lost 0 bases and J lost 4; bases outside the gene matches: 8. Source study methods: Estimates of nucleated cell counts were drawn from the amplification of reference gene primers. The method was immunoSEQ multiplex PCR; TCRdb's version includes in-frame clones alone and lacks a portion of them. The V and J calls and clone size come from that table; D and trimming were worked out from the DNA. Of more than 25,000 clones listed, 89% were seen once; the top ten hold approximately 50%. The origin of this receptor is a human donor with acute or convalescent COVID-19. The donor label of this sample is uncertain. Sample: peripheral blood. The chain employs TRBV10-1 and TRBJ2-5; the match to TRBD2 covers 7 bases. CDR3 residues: CASSESISGSLETQYF. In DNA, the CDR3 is TGCGCCAGCAGTGAGTCGATTAGCGGGTCCTTAGAGACCCAGTACTTC.